This TCR beta chain was observed in a study of vaccination and CD4 T cells after COVID-19. V lost 6 bases to trimming and J lost 6 bases; unmatched junction nucleotides: 3. CDR3 length: 14 amino acids. Germline V CDR1 and CDR2: MDHEN, SYDVKM. Indicated treatment: roughly ten-day PBMC culture with coronavirus spike peptide pools or control peptides (ViraFEST assay). In regard to this clonotype: Its antigen is undetermined.

With the Oncomine TCR Beta short-read assay, DNA from cultured CD4+ T cells was sequenced. TCRdb reprocessed the PCR reads via MiXCR and lists one record per CDR3 protein. There are some 25,000 distinct CDR3 sequences in the sample; roughly 44% occur only once, and 6% to 9% lies in the top ten. The sequencing input was CD4+ T cells from blood, cultured in vitro. This sequence was found in a human donor who had recovered from COVID-19. The chain has TRBV28 and TRBJ2-1, with 12 bases aligning to TRBD2. Here the CDR3 reads CASRLTSGGNEQFF. DNA for the CDR3: TGTGCCAGCAGATTGACTAGCGGGGGCAATGAGCAGTTCTTC.